This is a list of T cell receptor beta chains from one sample in a study of identical twins. TCRdb fed the 5' RACE reads into MiXCR, producing one record per CDR3 protein. The sample lists roughly 1,500,000 distinct CDR3 sequences; less than 35% were seen once. Sequencing input: cord blood. The receptors were gathered from a newborn girl in good health. CDR3s include the opening cysteine and the closing phenylalanine or tryptophan. Fields, in order: V gene, D gene, clone size, J gene, CDR3 protein, CDR3 DNA. The D gene is left open where the match is weak. Rows may omit the clone size; those that give it use once, few, many or a size class.

v_call: TRBV2; d_call: -; clone_size: -; j_call: TRBJ2-5; cdr3_aa: CASSWLAQETQYF; cdr3_nt: TGTGCCAGCAGCTGGTTAGCTCAAGAGACCCAGTACTTC
v_call: TRBV28; d_call: TRBD2; clone_size: -; j_call: TRBJ2-7; cdr3_aa: CASRWLAGSYEQYF; cdr3_nt: TGTGCCAGCAGGTGGCTAGCGGGCTCCTACGAGCAGTACTTC
v_call: TRBV7-2; d_call: -; clone_size: -; j_call: TRBJ2-1; cdr3_aa: CASSPIPLGEQFF; cdr3_nt: TGTGCCAGCAGCCCCATACCTCTGGGCGAGCAGTTCTTC
v_call: TRBV13; d_call: TRBD2; clone_size: -; j_call: TRBJ2-7; cdr3_aa: CASNQRGSGIPNEQYF; cdr3_nt: TGTGCCAGCAATCAAAGGGGCAGCGGGATTCCCAATGAGCAGTACTTC
v_call: TRBV7-2; d_call: TRBD2; clone_size: -; j_call: TRBJ2-1; cdr3_aa: CASSNGLAGVNEQFF; cdr3_nt: TGTGCCAGCAGCAACGGACTAGCGGGGGTCAATGAGCAGTTCTTC
v_call: TRBV6-5; d_call: -; clone_size: -; j_call: TRBJ2-7; cdr3_aa: CASSTDRNSYEQYF; cdr3_nt: TGTGCCAGCAGTACGGACCGAAACTCCTACGAGCAGTACTTC
v_call: TRBV28; d_call: -; clone_size: few; j_call: TRBJ2-5; cdr3_aa: CASSTGGMIRETQYF; cdr3_nt: TGTGCCAGCAGCACAGGAGGGATGATCCGGGAGACCCAGTACTTC
v_call: TRBV7-9; d_call: -; clone_size: -; j_call: TRBJ1-2; cdr3_aa: CASSLEAGKDYGYTF; cdr3_nt: TGTGCCAGCAGCTTAGAGGCAGGGAAGGACTATGGCTACACCTTC
v_call: TRBV29-1; d_call: TRBD1; clone_size: few; j_call: TRBJ1-2; cdr3_aa: CSVEYWLAGQGYYGYTF; cdr3_nt: TGCAGCGTTGAATACTGGCTCGCGGGACAGGGTTACTATGGCTACACCTTC
v_call: TRBV20-1; d_call: -; clone_size: many; j_call: TRBJ1-5; cdr3_aa: CSASRDSNQPQHF; cdr3_nt: TGCAGTGCTAGCAGGGATAGCAATCAGCCCCAGCATTTT
v_call: TRBV7-2; d_call: -; clone_size: -; j_call: TRBJ1-4; cdr3_aa: CASSLVTGAREKLFF; cdr3_nt: TGTGCCAGCAGCTTAGTAACCGGGGCTCGGGAAAAACTGTTTTTT
v_call: TRBV11-2; d_call: TRBD2; clone_size: -; j_call: TRBJ2-3; cdr3_aa: CASTNGASGGTDTQYF; cdr3_nt: TGTGCCAGCACCAATGGGGCTAGCGGGGGCACAGATACGCAGTATTTT
v_call: TRBV6-5; d_call: TRBD1; clone_size: -; j_call: TRBJ2-6; cdr3_aa: CASSYAQGSNVLTF; cdr3_nt: TGTGCCAGCAGTTACGCACAGGGGTCCAACGTCCTGACTTTC